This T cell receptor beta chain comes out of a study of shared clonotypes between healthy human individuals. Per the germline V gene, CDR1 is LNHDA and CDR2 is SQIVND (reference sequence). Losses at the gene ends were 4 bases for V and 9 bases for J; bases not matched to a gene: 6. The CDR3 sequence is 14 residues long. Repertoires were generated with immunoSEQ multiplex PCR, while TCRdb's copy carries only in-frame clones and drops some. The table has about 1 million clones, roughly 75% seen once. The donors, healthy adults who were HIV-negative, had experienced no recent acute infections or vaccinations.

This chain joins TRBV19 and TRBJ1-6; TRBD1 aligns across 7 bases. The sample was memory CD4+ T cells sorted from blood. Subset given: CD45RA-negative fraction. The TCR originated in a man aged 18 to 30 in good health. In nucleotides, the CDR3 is TGTGCCAGTAGTAATCCAGGGGGTAGTTCACCCCTCCACTTT. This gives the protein CASSNPGGSSPLHF. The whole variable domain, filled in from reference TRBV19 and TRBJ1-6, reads DGGITQSPKYLFRKEGQNVTLSCEQNLNHDAMYWYRQDPGQGLRLIYYSQIVNDFQKGDIAEGYSVSREKKESFPLTVTSAQKNPTAFYLCASSNPGGSSPLHFGNGTRLTVT.